The clone carrying this TCR beta chain was observed a few times. Its antigen is currently unknown. The source of the sample is a study of beta chain features in type 1 diabetes. Reverse transcribing all isolated RNA meant expressed TCRB transcripts were sequenced. Only in-frame clones appear in the TCRdb table, and some are missing; sequencing was by immunoSEQ multiplex PCR. This table has fewer than 150,000 clones, 6.9% appearing once. Sorting with CD45RO/CCR7/CD25/CD127/CD95/CD27 yielded naive, central memory, regulatory and stem-like memory CD4+ cells. Study results and caveats: High TCR expression in some cells could lead to their over-representation in cDNA sequencing.

The V end was cut by 6 bases, the J end by 4 bases, with 10 bases between. The CDR3 runs to 13 residues. Germline CDR1 and CDR2: SGHAT and FQNNGV. The clonotype was recovered from a woman aged 25-40 years in good health. Material for sequencing was central memory CD4+ T cells from blood. The gene calls are TRBV11-2 and TRBJ1-3; tentatively, D is TRBD1 (6 bases). The CDR3 coding sequence is TGTGCCAGCAGACCCGGACAGGGAAACACCATATATTTT. It is translated as CASRPGQGNTIYF.